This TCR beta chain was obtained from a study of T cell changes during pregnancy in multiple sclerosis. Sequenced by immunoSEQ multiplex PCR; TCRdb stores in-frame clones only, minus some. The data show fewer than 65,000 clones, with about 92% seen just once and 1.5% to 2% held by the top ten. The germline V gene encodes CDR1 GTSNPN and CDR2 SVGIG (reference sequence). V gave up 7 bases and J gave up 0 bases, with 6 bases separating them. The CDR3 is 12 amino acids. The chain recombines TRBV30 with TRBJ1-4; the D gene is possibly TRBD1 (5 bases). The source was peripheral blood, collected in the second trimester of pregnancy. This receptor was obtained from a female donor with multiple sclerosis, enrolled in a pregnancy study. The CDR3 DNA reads TGTGCCTTCAGGGCAACTAATGAAAAACTGTTTTTT. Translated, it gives CAFRATNEKLFF.